Described below is a single T cell receptor beta chain sequence and its context. The antigen is undetermined. The V end was cut by 4 bases, the J end by 0 bases, with 7 bases between. CDR1 is SGHRS and CDR2 is YFSETQ in the germline V gene. This CDR3 spans 13 amino acids. Only in-frame clones appear in the TCRdb table, and some are missing; sequencing was by immunoSEQ multiplex PCR. The repertoire holds around 90,000 clones, with around 81% as singletons. This sample was included in a study of radiotherapy plus CTLA-4 blockade in lung cancer. Looking at the study overall: There were objective responses in roughly a sixth of patients, and around 30% had disease control. Study outcomes and limitations: TCR clones of tumor origin grew in blood after radiotherapy plus ipilimumab.

Here the sequenced sample was peripheral blood, taken from a patient treated with radiotherapy plus ipilimumab. This TCR was sampled from a human donor with non-small cell lung cancer that progressed on radiotherapy plus ipilimumab. The genes are TRBV5-1 and TRBJ2-5; a weak D match, TRBD1 (6 bases). CDR3 bases: TGCGCCAGCAGCGGGACACACCAAGAGACCCAGTACTTC. It encodes CASSGTHQETQYF.